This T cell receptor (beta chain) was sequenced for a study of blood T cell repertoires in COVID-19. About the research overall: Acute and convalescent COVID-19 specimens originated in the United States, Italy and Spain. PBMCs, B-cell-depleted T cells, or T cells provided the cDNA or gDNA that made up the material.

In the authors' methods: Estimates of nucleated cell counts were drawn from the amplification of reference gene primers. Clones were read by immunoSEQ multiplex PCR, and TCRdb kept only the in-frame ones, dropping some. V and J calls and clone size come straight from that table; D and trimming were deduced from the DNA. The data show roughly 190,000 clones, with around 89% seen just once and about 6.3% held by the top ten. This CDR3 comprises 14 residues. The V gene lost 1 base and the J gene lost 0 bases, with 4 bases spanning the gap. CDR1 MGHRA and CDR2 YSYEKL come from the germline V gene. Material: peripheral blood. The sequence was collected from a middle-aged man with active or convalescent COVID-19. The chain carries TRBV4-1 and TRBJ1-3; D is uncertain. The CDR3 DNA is TGCGCCAGCAGCCAAGCGAGCTCTGGAAACACCATATATTTT. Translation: CASSQASSGNTIYF.